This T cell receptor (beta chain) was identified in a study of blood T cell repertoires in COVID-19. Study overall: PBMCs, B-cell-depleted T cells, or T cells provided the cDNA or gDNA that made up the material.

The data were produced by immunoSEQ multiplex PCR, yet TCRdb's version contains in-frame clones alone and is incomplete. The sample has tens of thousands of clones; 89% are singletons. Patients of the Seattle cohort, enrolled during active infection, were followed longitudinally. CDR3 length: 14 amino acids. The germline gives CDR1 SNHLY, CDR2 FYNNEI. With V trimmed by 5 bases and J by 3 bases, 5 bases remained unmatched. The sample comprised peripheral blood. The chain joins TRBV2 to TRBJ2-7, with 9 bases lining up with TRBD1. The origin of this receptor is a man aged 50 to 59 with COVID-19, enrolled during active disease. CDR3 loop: CASSPGTGIYEQYF. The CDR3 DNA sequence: TGTGCCAGCAGTCCCGGGACAGGGATCTACGAGCAGTACTTC.